This T cell receptor beta chain was sequenced in a study of CD4+ T cells in melanoma. Findings of the study overall: Diverse differentiation states were reported for melanoma neoantigen-specific CD4+ T cells.

Profiling relied on immunoSEQ multiplex PCR, and the TCRdb table lists in-frame clones only, not all of them. The sample has several thousand clones; more than 65% are singletons. The germline gives CDR1 DFQATT, CDR2 SNEGSKA (reference sequence). The CDR3 totals 10 residues. V was cut by 3 bases and J by 8 bases, with 7 bases left in between. This clone appeared a single time. Its antigen remains unknown. The chain has TRBV20-1 and TRBJ1-2; D possibly corresponds to TRBD1 (6 bases). Sequenced: cells from a culture (not recorded whether cultured in vitro). The receptor comes from a human donor with melanoma. CDR3 nucleotides: TGCAGTGCTAGGGACAGCGGCTACACCTTC. Its translation: CSARDSGYTF.